Described below is a single TCR beta chain sequence and its context. Its recognized antigen is unknown. A read error is possible here, since a much larger clone lies one base away. These data belong to a study of breast tumors, draining lymph nodes, adjacent tissues (dated by TCRdb to about 2016). Study-level background: TCR beta repertoires were compared across tumor, adjacent nontumor tissue and axillary lymph nodes obtained from breast cancer patients. In human breast cancer, the study set out to assess how tumor, surrounding tissue and draining lymph node repertoires relate to one another and whether T cells might be exchanged between them.

The axillary draining lymph nodes of breast cancer patients were the source of the lymph node samples. Reads for this sample came from an Illumina HiSeq 2000. Multiplex PCR amplification was used to generate the TCR beta chain libraries. The amplified TCR beta chain products were analyzed by high-throughput sequencing. The public reads were reprocessed in TCRdb via fastp at Q25 and MiXCR, keeping in-frame beta chains. One record per CDR3 amino acid sequence lists the most common genes and DNA. The sample has about 140,000 distinct CDR3 sequences on record, about a fifth of them singletons. The top ten clones comprise about 2.6% of the sample. The junction shows trimming of 7 bases on V and 13 bases on J, and the gene matches do not reach 10 bases of it. The CDR3 contains 13 residues, cysteine and phenylalanine counted. Just the 39-base CDR3 DNA is kept, in frame starting at base 1. CDR1 PRHDT and CDR2 FYEKMQ are derived from the germline V gene (reference sequence).

Paper-wide results and their limitations: Tumors showed preferential V and J gene usage, and their T-cell repertoire diversity fell below that of lymph nodes yet above that of nontumor tissue. Rather than being directly demonstrated, the conclusion that tumor T cells originate in lymph nodes was presented as consistent with a hypothesis. The data were considered consistent with the idea that most tumor T cells come from the lymph node and then expand in tumor tissue. Tumor and nontumor tissue repertoires were found to be significantly more similar in luminal-like than in basal-like breast cancer.

Sequenced material: axillary lymph node tissue. This chain joins TRBV13 to TRBJ2-1; 10 central nucleotides agree with TRBD2. This clonotype was sampled from a female donor with breast cancer. Some clones in this sample may be carry-over from other donors' samples. CDR3 region: CASNLRSGGDQFF. The bases read TGTGCCAGCAACTTGAGGAGCGGGGGGGATCAGTTCTTC. Here the CDR3 is joined to the reference TRBV13 and TRBJ2-1 genes, and the full variable domain is: AAGVIQSPRHLIKEKRETATLKCYPIPRHDTVYWYQQGPGQDPQFLISFYEKMQSDKGSIPDRFSAQQFSDYHSELNMSSLELGDSALYFCASNLRSGGDQFFGPGTRLTVL.